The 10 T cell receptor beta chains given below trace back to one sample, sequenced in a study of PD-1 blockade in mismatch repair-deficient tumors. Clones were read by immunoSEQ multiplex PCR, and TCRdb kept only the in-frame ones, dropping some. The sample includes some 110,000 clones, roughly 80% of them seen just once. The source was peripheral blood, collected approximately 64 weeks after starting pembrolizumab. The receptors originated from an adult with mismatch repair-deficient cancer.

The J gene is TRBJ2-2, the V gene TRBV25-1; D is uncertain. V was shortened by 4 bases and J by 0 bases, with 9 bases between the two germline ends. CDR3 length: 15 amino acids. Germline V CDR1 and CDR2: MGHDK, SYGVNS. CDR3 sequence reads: CASSGRTTNTGELFF. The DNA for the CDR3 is TGTGCCAGCAGTGGAAGAACTACGAACACCGGGGAGCTGTTTTTT.

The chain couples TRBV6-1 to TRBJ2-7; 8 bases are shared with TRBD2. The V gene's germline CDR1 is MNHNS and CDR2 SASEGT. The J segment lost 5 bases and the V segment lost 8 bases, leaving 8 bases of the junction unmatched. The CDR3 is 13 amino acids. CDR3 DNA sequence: TGTGCCAGCCTTCTCGGGGGGGTTAACGAGCAGTACTTC. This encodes CASLLGGVNEQYF.

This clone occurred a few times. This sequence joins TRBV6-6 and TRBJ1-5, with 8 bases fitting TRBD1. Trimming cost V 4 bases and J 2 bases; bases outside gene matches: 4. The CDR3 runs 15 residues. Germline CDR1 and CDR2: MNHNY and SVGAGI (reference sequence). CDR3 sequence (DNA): TGTGCCAGCAGTTCGGACAGGGCGGGCAATCAGCCCCAGCATTTT. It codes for CASSSDRAGNQPQHF.

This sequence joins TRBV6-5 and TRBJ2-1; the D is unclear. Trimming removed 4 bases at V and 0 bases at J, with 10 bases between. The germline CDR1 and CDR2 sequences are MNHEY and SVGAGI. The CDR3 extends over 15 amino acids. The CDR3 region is CASSLYQSSYNEQFF. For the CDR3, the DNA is TGTGCCAGCAGTTTATATCAGAGCTCCTACAATGAGCAGTTCTTC.

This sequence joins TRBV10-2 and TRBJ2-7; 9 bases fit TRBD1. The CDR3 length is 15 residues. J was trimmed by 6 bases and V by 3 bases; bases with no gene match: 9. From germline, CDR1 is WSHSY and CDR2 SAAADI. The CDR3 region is CASSERAGQGSEQYF. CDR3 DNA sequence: TGCGCCAGCAGTGAACGAGCTGGACAGGGGTCCGAGCAGTACTTC.

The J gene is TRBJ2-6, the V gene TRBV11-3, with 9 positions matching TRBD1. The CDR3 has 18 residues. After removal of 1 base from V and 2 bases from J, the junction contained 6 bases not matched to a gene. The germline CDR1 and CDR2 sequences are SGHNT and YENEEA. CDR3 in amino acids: CASSLGATGGAGANVLTF. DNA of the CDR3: TGTGCCAGCAGCTTAGGGGCGACAGGGGGAGCTGGGGCCAACGTCCTGACTTTC.

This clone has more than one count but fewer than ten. The CDR3, as DNA: TGTGCCAGTCAGGGGCAGTACGAGCAGTACTTC. Translated, it gives CASQGQYEQYF. V gene TRBV18 combines with J gene TRBJ2-7; D is perhaps TRBD1 (6 bases). Trimming stripped 9 bases from V and 4 bases from J, with 10 bases between. CDR1 KGHSH and CDR2 LQKENI come from the germline V gene. The CDR3 is 11 residues long.

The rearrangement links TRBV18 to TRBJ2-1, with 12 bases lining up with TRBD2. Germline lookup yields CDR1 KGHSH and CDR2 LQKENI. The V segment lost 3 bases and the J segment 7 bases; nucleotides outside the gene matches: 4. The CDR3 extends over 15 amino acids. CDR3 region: CASSPTSGSWNEQFF. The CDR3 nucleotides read TGTGCCAGCTCACCGACTAGCGGGAGTTGGAATGAGCAGTTCTTC.

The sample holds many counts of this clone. The CDR3 DNA follows: TGCGCCAGCAGCCAAGATGTGGGCTCGAGCTCCTACAATGAGCAGTTCTTC. This sequence encodes CASSQDVGSSSYNEQFF. The chain has TRBV4-3 and TRBJ2-1; D ambiguous. CDR1 and CDR2 (germline): LGHNA, YSLEER. Trimming took off 0 bases at V and 0 bases at J, with 12 bases between the two ends. The CDR3 contains 17 residues.

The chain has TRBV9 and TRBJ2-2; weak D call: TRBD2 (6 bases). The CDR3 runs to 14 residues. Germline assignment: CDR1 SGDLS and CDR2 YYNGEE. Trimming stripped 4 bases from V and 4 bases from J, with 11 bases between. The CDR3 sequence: CASSPRESTGELFF. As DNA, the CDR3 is TGTGCCAGCAGCCCCCGGGAGAGCACCGGGGAGCTGTTTTTT.